Reported below is one T cell receptor (beta chain). Its antigen is undetermined. Sequencing targeted expressed TCRB transcripts, as all isolated RNA had been reverse transcribed. The method was immunoSEQ multiplex PCR; TCRdb's version includes in-frame clones alone and lacks a portion of them. The table records roughly 400,000 clones, around 14% of them present only once. This specimen belongs to a study of beta chain features in type 1 diabetes. Study information: Across every sample, almost 110,000,000 sorted cells were examined in total. The study, taken as a whole, reports: Lower insertion and higher deletion counts appeared at VDJ junctions in type 1 diabetes patients. TCRB CDR3 length was moderately but significantly reduced in all four CD4+ subsets of Type 1 diabetes patients.

In total, each donor contributed a single heparinised blood draw that averaged about 120 mL. Germline-derived CDR1 and CDR2 are SGHTA and FQGNSA. The CDR3 covers 14 residues. The ends lost 5 bases at V and 7 bases at J; junction bases unmatched: 11. This clonotype was sampled from a man aged 25 to 40 in good health. The V gene is TRBV7-2, the J gene TRBJ2-7; 7 positions agree with TRBD1. Sequenced material: naive CD4+ T cells from blood. CDR3 in amino acids: CASSVGQTLGEQYF. The CDR3 DNA is TGTGCCAGCAGCGTGGGACAGACCCTTGGAGAGCAGTACTTC.